Listed here is a single T cell receptor beta chain. The clone's antigen remains unknown. Per-base qualities were not stored, and no clone one base away is much larger. These data come from a study of a mutant IDH1 vaccine in newly diagnosed glioma (TCRdb year 2021). Broadly, across the study: Patients received eight vaccinations in weeks 1, 3, 5, 7, 11, 15, 19 and 23, corresponding to visits V03 through V10. In the chemotherapy-containing groups, vaccination started alongside temozolomide cycles, whereas in patients who had radiotherapy alone it started 4-6 weeks after radiotherapy. The roughly 34 treated patients were around 60% male and about 38% female, with a mean age of around 40 years. Prior to enrollment, standard therapy consisting of radiotherapy alone, temozolomide alone, or radiochemotherapy with temozolomide had been administered to patients, with the combination being received by most patients. Peripheral blood was drawn at six visits: V03 (baseline), V05, V07, V10, V12 and V13. Longitudinal TCRB deep sequencing was done for 25 to 30 treated patients, wherever samples were available for exploratory analyses.

The time point label, as the study defines it: week 11, during vaccination. Each vaccine dose was 300 ug of a 20-mer mutant IDH1 peptide in Montanide, given subcutaneously with topical imiquimod. Donors had newly diagnosed WHO grade 3 or 4 IDH1-mutant astrocytomas with loss of nuclear ATRX. The samples were drawn from NOA16, a multicentre, single-arm, open-label phase I trial in Germany that tested a mutant IDH1 peptide vaccine in humans for the first time. The DNeasy Blood and Tissue Kit was used to extract genomic DNA from EDTA blood for TCRB sequencing. The investigation overall reported the following: The authors stated that sample limitations prevented analyses of patient blood samples from being reproduced. Availability determined which PBMC samples were chosen for TCRB deep sequencing. Changes in the top peripheral T cell clonotypes picked up by TCRB sequencing did not appear to be linked to pseudoprogression. Vaccine-induced immune responses across multiple MHC alleles were detected in 90% to 95% of patients.

The library was generated by the immunoSEQ multiplex PCR assay. Rearranged TCR beta chain sequences were amplified using the hsTCRB Kit according to the manufacturer's protocol. An Illumina MiSeq was used to sequence the TCRB libraries. In the authors' own workflow: The kit vendor's proprietary platform handled demultiplexing, trimming and gene mapping. The immuneACCESS repertoire file appears here via TCRdb, limited to in-frame rearrangements. These files lack a portion of the clones; in checked studies, under half of the deficit traces to unresolved V genes, and the cause of the others is not known. Clone size and the V and J calls come from that table; the DNA yielded D and trimming. The sample table contains around 53,000 clones; only one count was recorded for 75% to 95% of them. The top ten clones comprise approximately 2.5% of the sample. V loses 4 bases at its end and J loses 4 bases; junction bases beyond the gene matches: 8. CDR1 and CDR2 were assigned from the germline V gene as KGHSH and LQKENI. The CDR3 measures 15 amino acids from cysteine to phenylalanine. CDR3 DNA is the only sequence kept; it has 45 bases, read in frame from the first base.

The TCR comes from a man between 45 and 60 years old with glioma. The V gene is TRBV18 and the J gene is TRBJ2-7; 9 middle bases align to TRBD1. Sequencing was performed on PBMCs, taken from a glioma patient whose treatment included an IDH1 peptide vaccine. CDR3 region: CASSRSRGQGYEQYF. The nucleotides are TGTGCCAGCTCACGCTCCCGGGGACAGGGTTACGAGCAGTACTTC.